The text below deals with one T cell receptor beta chain. Its target antigen remains unknown. Base qualities are not at hand, and no much larger clone is one base apart. These data belong to a study of shared clonotypes between healthy human individuals (TCRdb year 2020). Study-wide context: A couple of women and a few men aged 18 to 49 years were included in the cohort. Libraries were prepared and TCR repertoires were sequenced by different laboratories using diverse techniques, in order to increase sequencing depth and limit assay-specific biases. Leukapheresis yielded between about 0.94 and 9 billion PBMCs per donor. Per donor, three plates each were used for CD4 naive and CD4 memory, two for CD8 naive, and one for CD8 memory. The study deeply sequenced blood TCR repertoires of five healthy adults to estimate repertoire size and the extent of clonotype sharing between individuals.

TCR CDR3 regions were amplified from genomic DNA by multiplex PCR using the deep immunoSEQ assay. Extracted genomic DNA from each cell subset was distributed evenly across all wells of several immunoSEQ 96-well plates, and each plate was treated as a replicate. For sorted subsets, each replicate PCR was loaded with 200 to 250 ng genomic DNA, equivalent to approximately 27,000 T cell genomes. The purified libraries were quantified using a Qubit 3.0 fluorometer, sized with a Bioanalyzer 2100, and then quantified again using the KAPA Library Quantification kit. Every immunoSEQ 96-well plate was sequenced on a dedicated single-read 150-cycle Illumina NextSeq 550 flow cell. On the authors' methods: The immunoSEQ output contained only junctional sequences without quality scores, so filtering could not match that applied to full-length reads. Sequences were annotated with PyIR, a Python wrapper for IgBLAST v1.9, and V/J genes and CDR3 were assigned using IMGT germline references. Any read was removed if the V/J assignment was weak (E-value above 1e-6), the CDR3 was missing, or the read contained stop codons, out-of-frame junctions, or ambiguous translated residues. V3J clonotypes were defined as sequences sharing an identical inferred V gene, J gene, and CDR3 amino acid sequence. Percentage overlap between repertoires was computed as shared unique clonotypes divided by the size of the smaller repertoire. Richness of each repertoire was evaluated using RTK rarefaction, the Chao1 estimator, and Recon v2.1 estimates of unobserved clonotypes. OLGA was used to compute generation probabilities for all TCRbeta clonotypes that the gDNA method yielded from a few donors. The clones in this table, taken by TCRdb from immuneACCESS, are in-frame only. Not every clone is retained; where verified, under half of the shortfall comes from an unresolved V gene, and the cause of the rest is unknown. That table is the source of V, J and clone size, and D and trimming were worked out from the DNA. This sample lists about 2.4 million clones; over 85% were detected once. Around 0.37% of the sample is in the top ten clones.

The investigation overall reported the following: Larger estimated clonotype richness was generally found for naive subsets than for memory subsets. Clonotypes shared by all four sorted-subset donors showed higher generation probabilities than non-shared clonotypes. About 5% of naive CD4, 3.5% of naive CD8, around 2.3% of memory CD4, and about 0.4% of memory CD8 clonotypes were shared across four donors. Incomplete sequencing was indicated by rarefaction of sorted-subset datasets, despite the large sequencing depth. Sampling was limited to blood, and TCR repertoires in tissue likely differ from TCR repertoires in blood. The genetic and exposure-history diversity represented was limited by the small number of donors. Pairwise subsampling indicated that sequencing depth was expected to affect the degree of clonotype sharing among donors.

The donors were healthy, HIV-negative adults with no recently reported acute infections or vaccinations. Every donor was a Caucasian adult living in Nashville, Tennessee, USA. CD4+ T cells were enriched through magnetic negative selection, after which naive cells were positively selected on CD45RA and the remaining negative fraction served as the memory subset. After blood collection by leukapheresis, PBMCs were isolated using Ficoll-Histopaque density gradient centrifugation and then cryopreserved in the vapor phase of liquid nitrogen. Purity and quantity of every magnetically sorted T cell population were checked by analytical flow cytometry. Each sorted fraction had its genomic DNA isolated and then quantified by UV absorbance on a Nanodrop 2000c. The sample consisted of naive CD4+ T cells from PBMCs. The cell subset or site label, read with the paper, signifies: CD45RA+ positively selected. The receptor was derived from a man younger than 35 in good health. Some clones in this sample may be carry-over from other donors' samples.

The CDR3 in this case is CASSLGGVNTEAFF. The DNA reads as follows: TGTGCCAGCAGCTTAGGGGGGGTGAACACTGAAGCTTTCTTT. The rearrangement joined TRBV7-6 to TRBJ1-1; a weak D assignment points to TRBD1 (5 bases agree). V is shortened by 1 base, J by 0 bases, and the region joining them spans 6 bases. The CDR3 runs 14 amino acids, cysteine and phenylalanine included. CDR3 DNA is the only sequence kept; it has 42 bases, read in frame from the first base. CDR1 SGHVS and CDR2 FNYEAQ are derived from the germline V gene.